Included here is one T cell receptor (beta chain) sequence, with context. The data stem from a study of blood T cells in healthy people across ages. The authors ran a second PCR of about 7 to 12 cycles using a sample-barcoded 5' primer and a J-beta primer mix. TCRdb re-analysed the 5' RACE reads in MiXCR, keeping a single row per CDR3 protein. Here the sample spans around 1.5 million distinct CDR3 sequences, about 32% being singletons. This CDR3 has 14 residues. Trimming left V 6 bases short and J 1 base short, with 12 bases between. Germline values: CDR1 SNHLY, CDR2 FYNNEI. The receptor's source is a woman under 40 in good health. The sample consisted of blood. The chain combines TRBV2 with TRBJ1-1; D ambiguous. CDR3 nucleotide sequence: TGTGCCAGCAGGGACTCCAGGCCGAACACTGAAGCTTTCTTT. Protein product: CASRDSRPNTEAFF. The whole variable domain, remainder taken from reference TRBV2 and TRBJ1-1, is EPEVTQTPSHQVTQMGQEVILRCVPISNHLYFYWYRQILGQKVEFLVSFYNNEISEKSEIFDDQFSVERPDGSNFTLKIRSTKLEDSAMYFCASRDSRPNTEAFFGQGTRLTVV.